This T cell receptor (beta chain) was found in a study of shared clonotypes between healthy human individuals. This clone was found a few times. Its antigen is currently unknown. General study findings and limits: Among several donors, roughly 5% of naive CD4 clonotypes were found in common.

Deep was the level at which the assay was run. Here immunoSEQ multiplex PCR was the method, and the copy in TCRdb shows in-frame clones only, minus some. The sample consists of about 2.4 million clones, 90% to 95% of them appearing once. In germline, CDR1 is SGDLS, CDR2 YYNGEE. V gave up 4 bases and J gave up 3 bases; unmatched junction bases: 5. This CDR3 comprises 14 residues. V and J are TRBV9 and TRBJ1-1; 8 nucleotides line up with TRBD1. Sample: naive CD4+ T cells from PBMCs. Subset reported: CD45RA+ positively selected. The sequence derives from a man in his late teens or twenties in good health. Some clones in this sample may be carry-over from other donors' samples. CDR3 sequence reads: CASSSTGDYTEAFF. CDR3 DNA: TGTGCCAGCAGCTCGACAGGGGACTACACTGAAGCTTTCTTT.